This T cell receptor (beta chain) derives from a study of CD8 T cells in ankylosing spondylitis. Via MiXCR, TCRdb re-called the 5' RACE reads, giving one row per CDR3 protein. Of nearly 250,000 distinct CDR3 sequences in the sample, around 32% were seen once. Per the germline V gene, CDR1 is SNHLY and CDR2 is FYNNEI. CDR3 length equals 14 residues. V lost 4 bases and J lost 2, with 12 bases in between. This clonotype was detected a few times. The sample consisted of blood, either unsorted or a sorted T cell fraction (not recorded which). J is TRBJ2-7 and V is TRBV2, with D perhaps TRBD1 (6 bases). The sequence derives from a male donor with ankylosing spondylitis or in good health (not recorded which). The CDR3 sequence is CASSGVDRTYEQYF. The CDR3 DNA is TGTGCCAGCAGTGGTGTTGACAGGACCTACGAGCAGTACTTC.